The 16 T cell receptor beta chains listed next were all sequenced from one sample in a study of cytomegalovirus exposure and HLA in healthy donors. Amplification used 60 Vbeta primers and 13 Jbeta primers. Profiling relied on immunoSEQ multiplex PCR, and the TCRdb table lists in-frame clones only, not all of them. The table shows about 180,000 clones, with roughly 80% occurring only once. Input material: PBMCs. The source of these receptors is a man aged 35-49 years in good health and CMV-seronegative.

Only one count was recorded for this clone. V gene TRBV7-2 combines with J gene TRBJ2-1; TRBD2 matches at 8 bases. The CDR3 length is 15 residues. CDR1 and CDR2 from the germline V gene are SGHTA and FQGNSA. J lost 6 bases, V lost 1 base, and 5 bases had no gene match. CDR3 nucleotides: TGTGCCAGCAGCTTAGAGTCGGGGGGGGGCAATGAGCAGTTCTTC. This translates into CASSLESGGGNEQFF.

The V and J genes are TRBV12-5 and TRBJ2-4; D is undetermined. The CDR3 contains 13 residues. V lost 1 base and J 8 bases, leaving 9 bases between the germline ends. Germline values: CDR1 LGHNT, CDR2 FRNRAP. The CDR3 reads CASGLAHLDIQYF. The CDR3 DNA follows: TGTGCTAGTGGTTTGGCCCATCTAGACATTCAGTACTTC.

This chain joins TRBV6-4 and TRBJ2-1, with 11 bases aligning to TRBD2. The CDR3 has 16 residues. Germline V gene lookup returns CDR1 MRHNA and CDR2 SNTAGT. Trimming at V came to 0 bases and at J to 7 bases, leaving 5 bases not matched to a gene. The CDR3 DNA follows: TGTGCCAGCAGTGACTCAAGACTAGCGGGGTTAAATGAGCAGTTCTTC. It codes for CASSDSRLAGLNEQFF.

This clone appeared a single time. V is TRBV14 and J is TRBJ2-7, with TRBD1 matching 8 bases. CDR3 size: 14 residues. Germline V CDR1 and CDR2: SGHDN, FVKESK. The V and J ends lost 4 bases and 3 bases, in that order; junction bases with no gene match: 5. As DNA, the CDR3 is TGTGCCAGCAGCCCCCGGACAGGGCGCTACGAGCAGTACTTC. This gives the protein CASSPRTGRYEQYF.

This clone was detected only once. In nucleotides, the CDR3 is TGTGCCTGGAGCAAACCGGGACAGGGGGGGACTGGCTATGGCTACACCTTC. Its protein product is CAWSKPGQGGTGYGYTF. The rearrangement uses TRBV30 and TRBJ1-2; the match to TRBD1 covers 11 bases. Trimming removed 3 bases from V and 4 bases from J; junction bases left unmatched: 13. The V gene's germline CDR1 is GTSNPN and CDR2 SVGIG (reference sequence). The CDR3 runs 17 residues.

The gene calls are TRBV5-1 and TRBJ2-7; 8 nucleotides agree with TRBD2. V lost 6 bases and J lost 3; bases outside the gene matches: 17. Germline V CDR1 and CDR2: SGHRS, YFSETQ. The CDR3 spans 17 residues. The chain's CDR3 is CASTGGRRGAKNYEQYF. The CDR3 DNA reads TGCGCCAGCACCGGCGGGAGGAGGGGGGCCAAAAACTACGAGCAGTACTTC.

The CDR3 DNA reads as TGTGCCAGCAAATCGGGGGGAGAGACCCAGTACTTC. It codes for CASKSGGETQYF. This sequence joins TRBV28 and TRBJ2-5; TRBD2 agrees at 7 bases. The CDR3 runs 12 residues. The junction had 3 bases not matched to a gene; V was cut back by 7 bases and J by 4 bases. CDR1 and CDR2 from the germline V gene are MDHEN and SYDVKM.

This chain connects TRBV7-2 to TRBJ1-2; D possibly corresponds to TRBD1 (6 bases). This CDR3 contains 16 residues. V shed 1 base and J shed 5 bases, with 17 bases lying between them. Germline CDR1 is SGHTA and CDR2 is FQGNSA. The CDR3 coding sequence is TGTGCCAGCAGCTTAGTGGGCGGGGGGGCGAGGTATGGCTACACCTTC. Its protein is CASSLVGGGARYGYTF.

Here the CDR3 reads CAWSEVRGRETQYF. In DNA form, the CDR3 reads TGTGCCTGGAGTGAGGTACGGGGGAGAGAGACCCAGTACTTC. This sequence joins TRBV30 and TRBJ2-5; D might be TRBD2 (6 bases). The CDR3 totals 14 residues. CDR1 and CDR2 (germline): GTSNPN, SVGIG (reference sequence). Trimming took off 1 base at V and 4 bases at J, with 13 bases between the two ends.

This clone showed up just once. The chain combines TRBV29-1 with TRBJ2-7; D is possibly TRBD1 (5 bases). The V gene's germline CDR1 is SQVTM and CDR2 ANQGSEA. The CDR3 is 14 amino acids. V was clipped by 3 bases and J by 5 bases, with 17 bases between them. The CDR3, as DNA: TGCAGCGTTGACCCGGCCAGGGCGAAAAACGAGCAGTACTTC. This sequence encodes CSVDPARAKNEQYF.

The rearrangement links TRBV28 to TRBJ1-4, with 8 nucleotides matching TRBD1. The CDR3 covers 14 residues. V gave up 6 bases and J gave up 7 bases; unmatched junction bases: 7. Germline V gives CDR1 MDHEN, CDR2 SYDVKM. CDR3 sequence (DNA): TGTGCCAGCAGGGTACAGGGGGGGAGTGAAAAACTGTTTTTT. Translating it yields CASRVQGGSEKLFF.

The chain links TRBV28 to TRBJ2-7; 7 bases are shared with TRBD2. This CDR3 has 14 amino acids. Germline loops: CDR1 MDHEN, CDR2 SYDVKM. V lost 0 bases and J lost 3; bases outside the gene matches: 2. The CDR3 DNA follows: TGTGCCAGCAGTTTATGGGGGGGGAGCTACGAGCAGTACTTC. This encodes CASSLWGGSYEQYF.

The CDR3 here is CASSPSLEPIYGYTF. The CDR3, as DNA: TGTGCCAGCAGCCCTAGCCTCGAACCTATTTATGGCTACACCTTC. The chain couples TRBV6-1 to TRBJ1-2; no clear D. CDR3 size: 15 residues. Germline CDR1 is MNHNS and CDR2 is SASEGT. The germline V and J ends were trimmed by 6 bases and 5 bases, with 19 bases remaining between them.

The sample holds one count of this clone. This chain uses TRBV7-6 with TRBJ2-2, with 11 bases lining up with TRBD1. The CDR3 is 16 amino acids. The junction had 5 bases not matched to a gene; V was cut back by 5 bases and J by 3 bases. Per the germline V gene, CDR1 is SGHVS and CDR2 is FNYEAQ. The CDR3 protein is CASSPWDRGDTGELFF. CDR3 in DNA: TGTGCCAGCAGCCCTTGGGACAGGGGGGACACCGGGGAGCTGTTTTTT.

The CDR3 reads CASSTTSANYEQYF. CDR3 nucleotide sequence: TGTGCCAGCAGTACGACTAGCGCGAACTACGAGCAGTACTTC. The rearrangement joins TRBV2 to TRBJ2-7; TRBD2 aligns across 8 bases. CDR1 and CDR2 (germline): SNHLY, FYNNEI. This CDR3 contains 14 residues. The trim removed 5 bases at V and 3 bases at J, leaving 6 bases unmatched.

V is TRBV28 and J is TRBJ2-4, with 7 nucleotides matching TRBD1. Germline assignment: CDR1 MDHEN and CDR2 SYDVKM. The CDR3 is 16 residues long. After removal of 6 bases from V and 0 bases from J, the junction contained 8 bases not matched to a gene. The DNA of the CDR3 is TGTGCCAGCAGGCGTCGGGACAGCCTAGCCAAAAACATTCAGTACTTC. Its protein product is CASRRRDSLAKNIQYF.